This is a list of T cell receptor beta chains from one sample in a study of blood T cell repertoires in COVID-19. Data came from immunoSEQ multiplex PCR; TCRdb stores just in-frame clones and leaves some out. The sample lists approximately 160,000 clones, 93% occurring once. The sequenced sample consisted of peripheral blood. These receptors all come from a woman aged 55-75 years with COVID-19, enrolled during active disease. Both conserved end residues are part of each CDR3. Fields, in order: clone size, D gene, J gene, V gene, CDR3 DNA, CDR3 protein. D genes are given only for firm matches. Size values are once, few and many counts, or a class for expanded clones, and some rows have none.

size: -
D: -
J: TRBJ1-1
V: TRBV10-3
DNA: TGTGCCATCAGTGAGTCTGTAGGCAGGGCGTACCCGAACACTGAAGCTTTCTTT
CDR3: CAISESVGRAYPNTEAFF

size: -
D: -
J: TRBJ2-3
V: TRBV7-8
DNA: TGTGCCAGCAGCTTAGGAGTCGCATCCCGCACAGATACGCAGTATTTT
CDR3: CASSLGVASRTDTQYF

size: -
D: -
J: TRBJ1-1
V: TRBV19
DNA: TGTGCCAGTAGCCCAAATGTCCAGGACACTGAAGCTTTCTTT
CDR3: CASSPNVQDTEAFF

size: -
D: TRBD1
J: TRBJ2-2
V: TRBV5-5
DNA: TGTGCCAGCAGCTTGGCGACAGGGACCACCGGGGAGCTGTTTTTT
CDR3: CASSLATGTTGELFF

size: once
D: -
J: TRBJ1-4
V: TRBV5-4
DNA: TGTGCCAGCAGCTTGCGCGGTGGTCGTGAAAAACTGTTTTTT
CDR3: CASSLRGGREKLFF

size: -
D: TRBD1
J: TRBJ1-2
V: TRBV27
DNA: TGTGCCAGCAGCTTACTTCAGGGGGCGAGTGGCTACACCTTC
CDR3: CASSLLQGASGYTF

size: -
D: -
J: TRBJ1-1
V: TRBV9
DNA: TGTGCCAGCAGCGTAGCGGGACACTCTGAAGCTTTCTTT
CDR3: CASSVAGHSEAFF

size: few
D: TRBD1
J: TRBJ1-4
V: TRBV11-2
DNA: TGTGCCAGCAGCTTAGGGGACAGGGTGACTGAAAAACTGTTTTTT
CDR3: CASSLGDRVTEKLFF

size: -
D: -
J: TRBJ2-3
V: TRBV9
DNA: TGTGCCAGCAGCGTAGGAGCCGGCGGGGATAGCACAGATACGCAGTATTTT
CDR3: CASSVGAGGDSTDTQYF

size: -
D: TRBD1
J: TRBJ1-5
V: TRBV2
DNA: TGTGCCAGCAGCGGACCCGGGACAGGGTTTCAGCCCCAGCATTTT
CDR3: CASSGPGTGFQPQHF

size: -
D: TRBD1
J: TRBJ1-6
V: TRBV19
DNA: TGTGCCAGTAGTATACAACCCACAGGGGTTCTAACCCTCCACTTT
CDR3: CASSIQPTGVLTLHF

size: -
D: -
J: TRBJ2-5
V: TRBV5-1
DNA: TGCGCCAGCAGCCCTGGACGGGATCAAGAGACCCAGTACTTC
CDR3: CASSPGRDQETQYF

size: -
D: TRBD1
J: TRBJ1-5
V: TRBV19
DNA: TGTGCCAGTAGTACCCGTTACAGGGGCGCTCAGCCCCAGCATTTT
CDR3: CASSTRYRGAQPQHF

size: -
D: TRBD2
J: TRBJ2-7
V: TRBV19
DNA: TGTGCCAGCAGAGAGCGGGGGGGGCCCTACGAGCAGTACTTC
CDR3: CASRERGGPYEQYF

size: -
D: TRBD1
J: TRBJ1-1
V: TRBV5-1
DNA: TGCGCCAGCAGCCTACGGACAGGGGGCATGAACACTGAAGCTTTCTTT
CDR3: CASSLRTGGMNTEAFF

size: -
D: TRBD1
J: TRBJ2-5
V: TRBV9
DNA: TGTGCCAGCAGCGCCCGGACAGGGGATAACAGGGAGACCCAGTACTTC
CDR3: CASSARTGDNRETQYF